One sample yielded the 24 T cell receptor beta chains listed below, sequenced in a study of blood T cell repertoires in COVID-19. Using immunoSEQ multiplex PCR, the repertoire was profiled, and TCRdb retains in-frame clones only, with some absent. The sample includes roughly 100,000 clones, roughly 90% of them seen just once. The sequenced material came from peripheral blood. The receptors were gathered from a human donor in a cohort sampled during active COVID-19.

V usage is TRBV14 and J usage is TRBJ2-7; the D gene is possibly TRBD2 (6 bases). The germline V gene encodes CDR1 SGHDN and CDR2 FVKESK. The CDR3 runs to 14 residues. Between the trimmed V and J ends, which lost 4 bases and 2 bases, there was a span of 12 bases. DNA of the CDR3: TGTGCCAGCAGCCGCGTAGGAGGGACCTACGAGCAGTACTTC. Residues: CASSRVGGTYEQYF.

Only a few counts were recorded for this clone. The rearrangement uses TRBV7-9 and TRBJ2-7; D may be TRBD2 (6 bases). Trimming pared 1 base from V and 3 bases from J, leaving 7 bases between. The CDR3 loop spans 13 amino acids. Germline loops: CDR1 SEHNR, CDR2 FQNEAQ (reference sequence). For the CDR3, the DNA is TGTGCCAGCAGCTTAGGGGGAGGCTACGAGCAGTACTTC. It is translated as CASSLGGGYEQYF.

The chain employs TRBV4-1 and TRBJ1-1; D gene uncertain. V was cut by 3 bases and J by 0 bases, with 8 bases left in between. CDR3 length equals 14 residues. Germline V lookup: CDR1 MGHRA, CDR2 YSYEKL. The CDR3 sequence is CASSHNIMNTEAFF. As DNA, the CDR3 is TGCGCCAGCAGCCATAACATTATGAACACTGAAGCTTTCTTT.

This clone was picked up one time. The rearrangement links TRBV11-2 to TRBJ1-4; D remains ambiguous. The germline V and J ends were trimmed by 0 bases and 14 bases, with 25 bases remaining between them. The CDR3 is 17 amino acids. From germline, CDR1 is SGHAT and CDR2 FQNNGV. CDR3 sequence: CASSLDQDHGVIRGLFF. The DNA of the CDR3 is TGTGCCAGCAGCTTAGATCAGGACCACGGGGTTATTCGTGGGCTGTTTTTT.

The chain carries TRBV5-1 and TRBJ2-5; 11 bases are shared with TRBD2. V lost 4 bases, J lost 5 bases, and 10 bases stayed unmatched. This CDR3 has 16 residues. The germline V gene encodes CDR1 SGHRS and CDR2 YFSETQ. CDR3 nucleotide sequence: TGCGCCAGCAGCATCCCACTAGCGGGAGCTCCTGAGACCCAGTACTTC. Translation: CASSIPLAGAPETQYF.

V usage is TRBV2 and J usage is TRBJ2-2; tentative D call: TRBD2 (5 bases). CDR1 is SNHLY, CDR2 FYNNEI, per germline. The CDR3 sequence is 14 residues long. V was pared by 1 base and J by 3 bases, with 6 bases between. The chain's CDR3 is CASSEVGDTGELFF. In nucleotides, the CDR3 is TGTGCCAGCAGTGAAGTCGGGGACACCGGGGAGCTGTTTTTT.

A note on this clone: Distinct nucleotide sequences in the sample also encode this CDR3. The J gene is TRBJ2-7, the V gene TRBV4-1, with 7 bases lining up with TRBD2. Trimming took 3 bases from V and 1 from J; bases not matched to a gene: 0. The CDR3 consists of 13 residues. CDR1 is MGHRA and CDR2 is YSYEKL in the germline V gene. In DNA, the CDR3 is TGCGCCAGCAGCCAGGGGGGGTCCTACGAGCAGTACTTC. This translates into CASSQGGSYEQYF.

This chain joins TRBV9 and TRBJ2-2; D not resolved. The V end lost 2 bases, the J end lost 3 bases, and 8 bases lay between the germline ends. The CDR3 sequence is 14 residues long. Looked up from germline, CDR1 is SGDLS and CDR2 is YYNGEE. The CDR3 coding sequence is TGTGCCAGCAGCGTGACTGGTCACACCGGGGAGCTGTTTTTT. Translating it yields CASSVTGHTGELFF. The entire variable domain, with the rest obtained from reference TRBV9 and TRBJ2-2, is as follows: DSGVTQTPKHLITATGQRVTLRCSPRSGDLSVYWYQQSLDQGLQFLIQYYNGEERAKGNILERFSAQQFPDLHSELNLSSLELGDSALYFCASSVTGHTGELFFGEGSRLTVL.

This rearrangement joins TRBV21-1 to TRBJ2-2; TRBD1, as called in the table, went unchecked against the DNA. TRBV21-1 is given as a pseudogene. This CDR3 is built from 14 residues. Here the CDR3 DNA reads TGTGCCACCCTAAGGGGTGGGGTGGCCGGGGAGCTGTTTTTT. It is translated as CATLRGGVAGELFF.

The chain combines TRBV9 with TRBJ1-3; 12 bases map to TRBD1. The CDR3 length is 19 residues. J gave up 0 bases and V 4 bases, and 11 bases lay outside the gene matches. The V gene's germline CDR1 is SGDLS and CDR2 YYNGEE. CDR3 protein: CASSHPGQGAFDSGNTIYF. As DNA, the CDR3 is TGTGCCAGCAGCCATCCGGGACAGGGGGCTTTCGACTCTGGAAACACCATATATTTT. Using reference TRBV9 and TRBJ1-3 for the parts outside the CDR3, the full variable domain is DSGVTQTPKHLITATGQRVTLRCSPRSGDLSVYWYQQSLDQGLQFLIQYYNGEERAKGNILERFSAQQFPDLHSELNLSSLELGDSALYFCASSHPGQGAFDSGNTIYFGEGSWLTVV.

The CDR3 reads CASSPTFRDTEAFF. The CDR3 DNA reads TGTGCCAGCTCACCTACGTTTCGGGACACTGAAGCTTTCTTT. The chain uses TRBV18 and TRBJ1-1; no definite D call. The CDR3 is 14 amino acids. V lost 3 bases, J lost 3 bases, and 11 bases lay in between. Germline lookup yields CDR1 KGHSH and CDR2 LQKENI.

This sequence joins TRBV19 and TRBJ1-2; tentatively, D is TRBD1 (5 bases). Germline V gene sequence: CDR1 LNHDA, CDR2 SQIVND (reference sequence). This CDR3 is 14 amino acids long. Trimming stripped 9 bases from V and 2 bases from J, with 16 bases between. The CDR3: CASSPGGRNYGYTF. For the CDR3, the DNA is TGTGCCAGCTCCCCCGGGGGACGGAACTATGGCTACACCTTC.

The chain employs TRBV27 and TRBJ2-7, with 8 positions matching TRBD2. CDR3 size: 16 residues. CDR1 MNHEY and CDR2 SMNVEV come from the germline V gene (reference sequence). V was clipped by 5 bases and J by 4 bases; unmatched bases: 13. CDR3 protein: CASSPSSGPRPYEQYF. CDR3 in DNA: TGTGCCAGCAGTCCCTCTAGCGGGCCCCGCCCTTACGAGCAGTACTTC.

This chain joins TRBV9 and TRBJ2-1; the D gene is possibly TRBD2 (6 bases). This CDR3 spans 14 amino acids. From germline, CDR1 is SGDLS and CDR2 YYNGEE. The germline V and J ends were trimmed by 1 base and 7 bases, with 12 bases remaining between them. The CDR3 loop is CASSVWEEVNEQFF. The CDR3 DNA is TGTGCCAGCAGCGTATGGGAGGAGGTAAATGAGCAGTTCTTC.

The chain uses TRBV3-1 (or the pseudogene TRBV3-2) and TRBJ1-3; D is unresolved. The CDR3 sequence is 17 residues long. CDR1 and CDR2 (germline): LGHDT, YNNKEL (reference sequence). The ends were cut back, 0 bases at V and 2 bases at J, with 14 bases in the middle. The CDR3, as DNA: TGTGCCAGCAGCCAAGACAGGTTGGGCAGTACTGGAAACACCATATATTTT. It translates to CASSQDRLGSTGNTIYF.

This chain joins TRBV7-9 and TRBJ2-6; the D gene is possibly TRBD1 (5 bases). From germline, CDR1 is SEHNR and CDR2 FQNEAQ (reference sequence). This CDR3 region has 16 residues. V lost 1 base to trimming and J lost 2 bases, with 9 bases between them. CDR3 loop: CASSLEAGPGANVLTF. The CDR3 DNA reads as TGTGCCAGCAGCTTAGAGGCAGGGCCTGGGGCCAACGTCCTGACTTTC.

The V and J genes are TRBV5-6 and TRBJ2-3; TRBD1 aligns across 7 bases. Trimming at V came to 4 bases and at J to 3 bases, leaving 8 bases not matched to a gene. Germline CDR1 is SGHDT and CDR2 is YYEEEE. The CDR3 loop spans 15 amino acids. As DNA, the CDR3 is TGTGCCAGCAGCCTACGACAGGGTTGGACAGATACGCAGTATTTT. This gives the protein CASSLRQGWTDTQYF.

The V call is TRBV4-1, the J call TRBJ2-2; TRBD2 might be the D (5 bases). The V gene lost 4 bases and the J gene lost 4 bases, with 10 bases spanning the gap. The germline gives CDR1 MGHRA, CDR2 YSYEKL. This CDR3 region has 14 residues. The CDR3 sequence is CASSLWTVTGELFF. DNA of the CDR3: TGCGCCAGCAGCCTGTGGACTGTCACCGGGGAGCTGTTTTTT.

The rearrangement joins TRBV7-4 to TRBJ1-3; 12 nucleotides align to TRBD1. From germline, CDR1 is SGHVT and CDR2 SQSDAQ. J gave up 4 bases and V 7 bases, and 14 bases lay outside the gene matches. The CDR3 has 18 amino acids. CDR3 bases: TGTGCCAGCACCCCCCCCCGGGGACAGGGGGCACGAGGAAACACCATATATTTT. Protein: CASTPPRGQGARGNTIYF. The variable domain in full, completed from reference TRBV7-4 and TRBJ1-3, reads GAGVSQSPRYKVAKRGRDVALRCDSISGHVTLYWYRQTLGQGSEVLTYSQSDAQRDKSGRPSGRFSAERPERSVSTLKIQRTEQGDSAVYLCASTPPRGQGARGNTIYFGEGSWLTVV.

J is TRBJ1-1 and V is TRBV11-2; D is unclear. The germline gives CDR1 SGHAT, CDR2 FQNNGV. This CDR3 spans 13 amino acids. V was pared by 3 bases and J by 1 base, with 6 bases between. The CDR3 loop reads CASSLVGNTEAFF. The CDR3 nucleotides read TGTGCCAGCAGCTTGGTCGGGAACACTGAAGCTTTCTTT.

V gene TRBV2 combines with J gene TRBJ2-2; the D gene is possibly TRBD1 (6 bases). The CDR3 length is 15 residues. The V end was cut by 6 bases, the J end by 6 bases, with 17 bases between. Germline CDR1 and CDR2: SNHLY and FYNNEI. For the CDR3, the DNA is TGTGCCAGCAGAGAGCGGACAGCCCGGTCCGGGGAGCTGTTTTTT. Translating gives CASRERTARSGELFF. Full variable domain (outside the CDR3, taken from reference TRBV2 and TRBJ2-2): EPEVTQTPSHQVTQMGQEVILRCVPISNHLYFYWYRQILGQKVEFLVSFYNNEISEKSEIFDDQFSVERPDGSNFTLKIRSTKLEDSAMYFCASRERTARSGELFFGEGSRLTVL.

V is TRBV6-1 and J is TRBJ2-7, with 7 bases identical to TRBD1. The CDR3 is 14 amino acids. Per germline, CDR1 MNHNS and CDR2 SASEGT. The ends lost 6 bases at V and 2 bases at J; junction bases unmatched: 7. For the CDR3, the DNA is TGTGCCAGCAGATCCAGGGGGAGTACCTACGAGCAGTACTTC. Amino acid sequence: CASRSRGSTYEQYF.

The chain employs TRBV2 and TRBJ1-2; 8 bases match TRBD1. Germline lookup yields CDR1 SNHLY and CDR2 FYNNEI. The V gene end was trimmed by 8 bases and the J gene end by 7 bases; junction bases not matched to a gene: 3. The CDR3 is 11 amino acids. The chain's CDR3 is CASETGVGYTF. The DNA for the CDR3 is TGTGCCAGCGAGACAGGGGTTGGCTACACCTTC.

The V gene is TRBV7-6, the J gene TRBJ1-4; possibly TRBD1 for D (5 bases). Trimming left V 5 bases short and J 1 base short, with 14 bases between. This CDR3 is built from 16 residues. CDR1 is SGHVS and CDR2 is FNYEAQ in the germline V gene. The CDR3 is CASSTARGGTNEKLFF. CDR3 bases: TGTGCCAGCAGCACCGCTCGGGGGGGAACTAATGAAAAACTGTTTTTT.